This T cell receptor (beta chain) came from a study of T cells in Graves' hyperthyroidism and ophthalmopathy (dated by TCRdb to the late 2010s). About the investigation overall: Peripheral blood samples were taken at the time of initial diagnosis, prior to any treatment. TCR V-J signatures able to tell the groups apart were searched for in a discovery cohort of 100 patients, of whom roughly 42 had Graves' ophthalmopathy and some 60 had stable Graves' hyperthyroidism. Prospective prediction of ophthalmopathy was tested in an independent validation cohort of 18 to 20 hyperthyroidism patients and 17 patients who later progressed to ophthalmopathy. The roughly 100 discovery patients were randomly split 7:3 into training and test sets. The study also compared thyroid tissue and blood T-cell repertoires from roughly six Graves' hyperthyroidism patients. After sampling, hyperthyroidism patients received methimazole starting at 30 mg daily, and ophthalmopathy patients received high-dose intravenous methylprednisolone. The paper describes TCR Vbeta CDR3 sequencing of around 140 peripheral blood samples, made up of 43 ophthalmopathy patients, approximately 73 hyperthyroidism patients and about 17 progressor patients. Overall results and qualifications from the work: Most expanded thyroid clonotypes (frequency above 0.001) were also detected in blood, a finding suggesting that blood repertoires may reflect thyroid immune responses. In validation, the model predicted progression to ophthalmopathy a median of about 6 months before onset, with roughly 70% sensitivity and about 72% specificity. Sample size was not statistically predetermined, and investigators were not blinded to group allocation. A model built on a 13 V-J signature distinguished ophthalmopathy from stable hyperthyroidism, reaching 87.88% sensitivity and about 81% specificity in cross-validation and 80%/75% in testing.

The CDR3 covers 13 residues, taking in both the cysteine and the phenylalanine. The DNA shown is the 39-base CDR3, in frame from base 1. CDR1 and CDR2 were assigned from the germline V gene (reference sequence) as DFQATT and SNEGSKA. V is cut by 2 bases and J by 2 bases, and the space between the germline ends is 8 bases. This clonotype was seen at least ten times. No cognate antigen has been identified for it. Base-call qualities are not available, and no considerably larger clone is one nucleotide away. The TCR beta CDR3 regions were amplified from the RNA transcripts. The TCR CDR3 was subjected to a first round of RT-PCR using the HTBI primer set and the Qiagen OneStep RT-PCR kit. Libraries were constructed in a second round of multiplex PCR, after which size selection and purification were performed. The libraries were sequenced on an Illumina HiSeq2000 using paired-end 100 bp reads. The published analysis was carried out like this. SOAPnuke was used to process the raw data, throwing out any read that contained adapters or uncalled bases, had a mean Phred below 15, or lacked an exact constant-primer or identifier match. High-quality paired reads were merged with COPE v1.2.5, and unique nucleotide sequences were defined as clonotypes. Clonotypes were aligned to IMGT TRBV, TRBD and TRBJ reference segments using MiTCR v1.1. The analysis included only V-J combinations with a frequency above 0.0001, which together covered roughly 99% of the repertoires. A TCS score was defined as the ratio of F50 (clonal expansion) to E x V (chaos), with BLOSUM62-based TCRdist applied between CDR3 peptides within each V-J. Welch's t-statistics and random forest reduced 500 to 650 V-J features to roughly 13, which were used in a naive Bayes classifier (R e1071). The public reads were reprocessed in TCRdb via fastp at Q25 and MiXCR, keeping in-frame beta chains. CDR3 protein sequences are deduplicated, and each keeps its most common genes and DNA. The V and J calls reflect TCRdb's pipeline rather than the authors' work. Recorded for this sample are around 300,000 distinct CDR3 sequences; about an eighth of them occurred a single time. The leading ten clones occupy 7.8% of the sample.

Hyperthyroidism patients were aged 18 to 65 years and newly diagnosed, with disease duration of less than 2 months. Exclusion was applied to patients with uncontrolled infections, other autoimmune diseases, pregnancy or lactation. Diagnoses were established on the basis of clinical symptoms, serum thyroxine and TRAb, thyroid ultrasound, and orbital computed tomography. Blood from progressor patients was drawn when they were first diagnosed with hyperthyroidism, before any ophthalmopathy symptoms appeared. PBMCs were isolated from about 10 ml of fresh peripheral blood by Ficoll-Paque density gradient centrifugation. Progressor patients were initially diagnosed with Graves' hyperthyroidism and developed ophthalmopathy during follow-up. Total RNA was extracted with Trizol reagent, and quality was checked on an Agilent 2100 Bioanalyzer.

This receptor was taken from a woman aged 25-40 years with Graves' hyperthyroidism that later progressed to Graves' ophthalmopathy. Specimen: blood. The sequence joins TRBV20-1 to TRBJ2-3; the D gene cannot be resolved reliably. This receptor has the CDR3 CSARSPFTDTQYF. At the DNA level, the sequence is TGCAGTGCTAGAAGCCCTTTCACAGATACGCAGTATTTT.